These 13 T cell receptor beta chains originate from one sample sequenced in a study of shared clonotypes between healthy human individuals. Profiled with immunoSEQ multiplex PCR; TCRdb holds only in-frame clones, not every one. This sample has about 2.2 million clones, with 80% to 95% found just once. The naive CD8 population came from CD45RO-negative cells selected for CCR7, without terminally differentiated effector memory CD45RA+ cells. Sequenced input: naive CD8+ T cells from PBMCs. The source of these receptors is a young man in good health. Some clones in this sample may be carry-over from other donors' samples.

The chain carries TRBV27 and TRBJ2-6; D is unclear. The ends were cut back, 5 bases at V and 4 bases at J, with 9 bases in the middle. The CDR3 consists of 14 residues. CDR1 and CDR2 from the germline V gene are MNHEY and SMNVEV (reference sequence). CDR3 nucleotide sequence: TGTGCCAGCAGTGCGCAACAGGGGGCCAACGTCCTGACTTTC. Encoded protein: CASSAQQGANVLTF.

This clone has more than one count but fewer than ten. The chain has TRBV29-1 and TRBJ1-4, with unresolved D. V lost 2 bases and J lost 11, with 9 bases in between. Per the germline V gene, CDR1 is SQVTM and CDR2 is ANQGSEA. The CDR3 contains 11 residues. The CDR3 is CSVERVGKLFF. As DNA, the CDR3 is TGCAGCGTTGAACGGGTTGGGAAACTGTTTTTT.

Concerning this clone itself: The sample holds other DNA sequences that translate to the same CDR3. Here the CDR3 reads CASSLGYNEQFF. The CDR3 nucleotides read TGTGCCAGCAGCTTAGGGTACAATGAGCAGTTCTTC. The gene calls are TRBV7-2 and TRBJ2-1; D unclear. Looked up from germline, CDR1 is SGHTA and CDR2 is FQGNSA. This CDR3 has 12 amino acids. The germline V and J ends were trimmed by 1 base and 4 bases, with 2 bases remaining between them. The variable domain in full, with the rest retrieved from reference TRBV7-2 and TRBJ2-1, is GAGVSQSPSNKVTEKGKDVELRCDPISGHTALYWYRQSLGQGLEFLIYFQGNSAPDKSGLPSDRFSAERTGGSVSTLTIQRTQQEDSAVYLCASSLGYNEQFFGPGTRLTVL.

This chain connects TRBV28 to TRBJ2-1, with 8 bases identical to TRBD1. Germline lookup yields CDR1 MDHEN and CDR2 SYDVKM. The CDR3 is 15 amino acids. The J segment lost 4 bases and the V segment lost 7 bases, leaving 9 bases of the junction unmatched. The CDR3 loop is CASTPDRGPYNEQFF. In nucleotides, the CDR3 is TGTGCCAGCACCCCCGACAGGGGACCATACAATGAGCAGTTCTTC.

The chain combines TRBV28 with TRBJ2-1; perhaps TRBD2 as D (6 bases). CDR3 length: 13 residues. Trimming pared 7 bases from V and 8 bases from J, leaving 15 bases between. Per germline, CDR1 MDHEN and CDR2 SYDVKM. The DNA of the CDR3 is TGTGCCAGCACCTGGATGCCGGGAGATGAGCAGTTCTTC. This sequence encodes CASTWMPGDEQFF.

CDR3 sequence: CASSPRGTGHGYTF. CDR3 in DNA: TGTGCCAGCAGCCCACGAGGGACAGGGCATGGCTACACCTTC. The gene calls are TRBV9 and TRBJ1-2, with TRBD1 matching 9 bases. The CDR3 totals 14 residues. J was trimmed by 6 bases and V by 4 bases; bases with no gene match: 7. From germline, CDR1 is SGDLS and CDR2 YYNGEE.

Turning to this clone: This may come from a read error, since a much larger clone is one base off. This specimen includes other DNA sequences encoding the same CDR3. The chain recombines TRBV27 with TRBJ2-7; D uncertain. CDR1 MNHEY and CDR2 SMNVEV come from the germline V gene (reference sequence). Trimming took off 3 bases at V and 1 base at J, with 1 base between the two ends. This CDR3 has 11 amino acids. CDR3 sequence: CASSFSYEQYF. The CDR3 DNA follows: TGTGCCAGCAGTTTTTCCTACGAGCAGTACTTC.

The chain couples TRBV2 to TRBJ1-5, with 9 bases fitting TRBD1. The CDR3 runs 18 residues. The J segment lost 6 bases and the V segment lost 3 bases, leaving 15 bases of the junction unmatched. The germline gives CDR1 SNHLY, CDR2 FYNNEI. Written as DNA, the CDR3 is TGTGCCAGCAGTGATCTGGGACAGGGCTATCCGTCGGCTCAGCCCCAGCATTTT. Protein product: CASSDLGQGYPSAQPQHF.

This chain joins TRBV2 and TRBJ2-7; the D gene could be TRBD1 or TRBD2 (5 bases each). CDR1 and CDR2 from the germline V gene are SNHLY and FYNNEI. V lost 8 bases to trimming and J lost 4 bases, with 21 bases between them. This CDR3 region has 15 residues. The CDR3 bases are TGTGCCAGCCTAACCGGGACCGATGTTTGGTACGAGCAGTACTTC. It specifies CASLTGTDVWYEQYF.

The chain combines TRBV9 with TRBJ2-1, with 8 bases lining up with TRBD1. J gave up 9 bases and V 0 bases, and 5 bases lay outside the gene matches. Germline V gives CDR1 SGDLS, CDR2 YYNGEE. The CDR3 is 14 amino acids. CDR3 bases: TGTGCCAGCAGCGTAGGACAGGGGATAGGTGAGCAGTTCTTC. Translating gives CASSVGQGIGEQFF.

The rearrangement links TRBV14 to TRBJ2-1; 11 nucleotides match TRBD2. The CDR3 has 15 amino acids. Per the germline V gene, CDR1 is SGHDN and CDR2 is FVKESK. Trimming cost V 6 bases and J 6 bases; bases outside gene matches: 7. CDR3 sequence: CASSVIAGGLNEQFF. Written as DNA, the CDR3 is TGTGCCAGCAGTGTGATAGCGGGAGGGCTCAATGAGCAGTTCTTC.

The chain uses TRBV4-1 and TRBJ2-1; TRBD2 is a possible D gene (6 bases). V shed 0 bases and J shed 3 bases, with 15 bases lying between them. This CDR3 contains 17 residues. Germline CDR1 is MGHRA and CDR2 is YSYEKL. The CDR3 loop reads CASSQDFAGSFYNEQFF. In DNA, the CDR3 is TGCGCCAGCAGCCAAGATTTTGCGGGGTCTTTCTACAATGAGCAGTTCTTC.

This chain connects TRBV12-5 to TRBJ2-1, with 13 bases that match TRBD2. The V and J ends lost 5 bases and 5 bases, in that order; junction bases with no gene match: 6. Germline values: CDR1 LGHNT, CDR2 FRNRAP. The CDR3 totals 16 residues. In DNA form, the CDR3 reads TGTGCTAGTGGTGGCCCGGGACTAGCGGGGCACAATGAGCAGTTCTTC. This gives the protein CASGGPGLAGHNEQFF.